The clone carrying this TCR beta chain has a single count. Using immunoSEQ multiplex PCR, the repertoire was profiled, and TCRdb retains in-frame clones only, with some absent. The table shows about 95,000 clones, with just under 85% occurring only once. This record comes from a study of control samples from healthy donors and cancer patients. The sample was blood. The TCR originated in a man in his thirties or forties in good health.

The CDR3 nucleotides read TGTGCCAGCAGTGAACGGGGTAACTATGGCTACACCTTC. Protein: CASSERGNYGYTF. The chain couples TRBV2 to TRBJ1-2; no firm D call. Germline CDR1 is SNHLY and CDR2 is FYNNEI. The CDR3 covers 13 residues. V lost 2 bases to trimming and J lost 1 base, with 5 bases between them.